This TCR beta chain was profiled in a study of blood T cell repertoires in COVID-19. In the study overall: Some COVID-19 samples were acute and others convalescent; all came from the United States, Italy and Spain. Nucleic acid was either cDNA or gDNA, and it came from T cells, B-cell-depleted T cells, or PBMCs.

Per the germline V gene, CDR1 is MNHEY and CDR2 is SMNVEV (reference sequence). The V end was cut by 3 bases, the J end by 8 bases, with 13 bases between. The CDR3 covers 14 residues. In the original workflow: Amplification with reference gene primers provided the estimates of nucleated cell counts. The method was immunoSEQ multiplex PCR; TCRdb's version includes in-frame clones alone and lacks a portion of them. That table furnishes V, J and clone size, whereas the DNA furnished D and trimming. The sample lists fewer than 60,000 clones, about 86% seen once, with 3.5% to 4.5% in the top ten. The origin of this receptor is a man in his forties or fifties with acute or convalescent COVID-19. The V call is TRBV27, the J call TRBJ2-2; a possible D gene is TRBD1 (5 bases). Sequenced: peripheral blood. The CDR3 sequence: CASSFRAPRGELFF. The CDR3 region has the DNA TGTGCCAGCAGTTTCAGGGCCCCGAGGGGGGAGCTGTTTTTT.